Listed below are T cell receptor beta chains from one sample, sequenced in a study of Graves' ophthalmopathy and Graves' hyperthyroidism. TCRdb re-called the multiplex PCR reads with MiXCR, one entry per CDR3 protein. The table records some 410,000 distinct CDR3 sequences, around 20% of them present only once. Source material: peripheral blood. Receptors originate from a woman between 18 and 29 years old with stable Graves' hyperthyroidism. CDR3s include the opening cysteine and the closing phenylalanine or tryptophan. Each record gives: clone size, D gene, CDR3 length, V gene, J gene, CDR3 DNA, CDR3 protein. D genes are given only for firm matches. Size tells how often a clone was seen (once, few, many) or the class of an expanded clone, and some rows leave it out.

size: many
D: TRBD1
length: 12
V: TRBV14
J: TRBJ2-7
DNA: TGTGCCAGCAGACCAGGGGGCCCCGAGCAGTACTTC
CDR3: CASRPGGPEQYF

size: many
D: -
length: 15
V: TRBV6-1
J: TRBJ2-7
DNA: TGTGCCAGCAGTAAAGGAAAAGCGTCCTCCTACGAGCAGTACTTC
CDR3: CASSKGKASSYEQYF

size: many
D: TRBD2
length: 13
V: TRBV20-1
J: TRBJ2-7
DNA: TGCAGTGCCAGAAGCGGGAGTCTAAACGAGCAGTACTTC
CDR3: CSARSGSLNEQYF

size: many
D: -
length: 16
V: TRBV24-1
J: TRBJ1-5
DNA: TGTGCCACCAGTGATGGTGGGGCAGGCCGCAATCAGCCCCAGCATTTT
CDR3: CATSDGGAGRNQPQHF

size: few
D: TRBD2
length: 18
V: TRBV24-1
J: TRBJ2-2
DNA: TGTGCCACCAGTGATCCACCCGGGACTAGCGGGCCCACCGGGGAGCTGTTTTTT
CDR3: CATSDPPGTSGPTGELFF

size: -
D: -
length: 14
V: TRBV20-1
J: TRBJ2-5
DNA: TGCAGTGCTAGAGATCTAATGAGGAAAGAGACCCAGTACTTC
CDR3: CSARDLMRKETQYF

size: many
D: -
length: 15
V: TRBV20-1
J: TRBJ2-7
DNA: TGCAGTGCTAGAGGGGGACGGCCGGTACTCATAGAGCAGTACTTC
CDR3: CSARGGRPVLIEQYF

size: -
D: -
length: 17
V: TRBV11-2
J: TRBJ2-4
DNA: TGTGCCAGCAGCTTACCAGACATTGGGGCAGTCAAAAACATTAAGTACTTC
CDR3: CASSLPDIGAVKNIKYF

size: few
D: -
length: 15
V: TRBV12-3/TRBV12-4
J: TRBJ2-7
DNA: TGTGCCAGCAGTGCGTGGGGGGCCCTTAAGTGGGAGCAGTACTTC
CDR3: CASSAWGALKWEQYF

size: many
D: TRBD1
length: 14
V: TRBV12-3/TRBV12-4
J: TRBJ1-5
DNA: TGTGCCAGCAGGCGGACAGGGGGCGCCCAGCCCCAGCATTTT
CDR3: CASRRTGGAQPQHF

size: once
D: -
length: 14
V: TRBV30
J: TRBJ2-7
DNA: TGTGCCTGGACTCGCGGGACCAGCTCCTACGAGCAGTACTTC
CDR3: CAWTRGTSSYEQYF

size: many
D: -
length: 13
V: TRBV20-1
J: TRBJ2-7
DNA: TGCAGTGCTAACCCCGAGAGCTCCTACGAGCAGTACTTC
CDR3: CSANPESSYEQYF

size: many
D: -
length: 8
V: TRBV20-1
J: TRBJ1-5
DNA: TGCAGCACCCCCTCCCAGCATTTT
CDR3: CSTPSQHF

size: many
D: -
length: 15
V: TRBV5-1
J: TRBJ2-7
DNA: TGCGCCAGCAGCTTGGGGGGCCCTGACGTCTACGAGCAGTACTTC
CDR3: CASSLGGPDVYEQYF

size: -
D: TRBD2
length: 15
V: TRBV6-5
J: TRBJ2-5
DNA: TGTGCCAGCAGTTATAGCGGGGGGGCCGGGGAGACCCAGTACTTC
CDR3: CASSYSGGAGETQYF

size: -
D: TRBD1
length: 14
V: TRBV6-5
J: TRBJ2-7
DNA: TGTGCCAGCAGTTACCGGGACAGGTTTTACGAGCAGTACTTC
CDR3: CASSYRDRFYEQYF

size: -
D: TRBD1
length: 15
V: TRBV11-2
J: TRBJ1-6
DNA: TGTGCCAGCAGCTCGGGCGAGACAGGGGTATCACCCCTCCACTTT
CDR3: CASSSGETGVSPLHF

size: many
D: TRBD1
length: 16
V: TRBV19
J: TRBJ1-2
DNA: TGTGCCAGTAGTACCAATACGGGACAGGGTACGGATGGCTACACCTTC
CDR3: CASSTNTGQGTDGYTF

size: many
D: TRBD1
length: 15
V: TRBV11-2
J: TRBJ2-7
DNA: TGTGCCAGCAGCTTAGGGGACAGTGCCTCCTACGAGCAGTACTTC
CDR3: CASSLGDSASYEQYF

size: many
D: -
length: 15
V: TRBV24-1
J: TRBJ2-7
DNA: TGTGCCACCAGTGACCCCCGGGACGCACGCTACGAGCAGTACTTC
CDR3: CATSDPRDARYEQYF

size: many
D: TRBD1
length: 16
V: TRBV28
J: TRBJ2-5
DNA: TGTGCCAGCAGTCCCGACAGGGGGCTGTCTCAAGAGACCCAGTACTTC
CDR3: CASSPDRGLSQETQYF

size: many
D: TRBD2
length: 18
V: TRBV20-1
J: TRBJ2-2
DNA: TGCAGTGCTAGAGATTGGTCTAGCGGGAGGGCCGCGTTGGGGGAGCTGTTTTTT
CDR3: CSARDWSSGRAALGELFF

size: -
D: -
length: 12
V: TRBV20-1
J: TRBJ1-1
DNA: TGCAGTCCCTCTTCGGTGAACACTGAAGCTTTCTTT
CDR3: CSPSSVNTEAFF

size: many
D: -
length: 15
V: TRBV19
J: TRBJ2-6
DNA: TGTGCCAGTAGGACCCTACCACCTGGGGCCAACGTCCTGACTTTC
CDR3: CASRTLPPGANVLTF

size: -
D: -
length: 13
V: TRBV4-1
J: TRBJ2-2
DNA: TGCGCCAGCAGCCAATTCTGGGGGGGGGAGCTGTTTTTT
CDR3: CASSQFWGGELFF

size: many
D: TRBD2
length: 16
V: TRBV5-1
J: TRBJ2-5
DNA: TGCGCCAGCAGCTTGCAGACGGGAGGGCCGGGGGAGACCCAGTACTTC
CDR3: CASSLQTGGPGETQYF

size: many
D: TRBD2
length: 17
V: TRBV11-2
J: TRBJ2-5
DNA: TGTGCCAGCGGCCGGGGACTAGCGGGAGGGCCTCAAGAGACCCAGTACTTC
CDR3: CASGRGLAGGPQETQYF

size: many
D: -
length: 12
V: TRBV19
J: TRBJ2-5
DNA: TGTGCCAGTAGTATCCCTCTTGCAACCCAGTACTTC
CDR3: CASSIPLATQYF

size: many
D: -
length: 12
V: TRBV6-1
J: TRBJ1-6
DNA: TGTGCCAGCAGTCGGGACACCCGGCTCCTCCACTTT
CDR3: CASSRDTRLLHF

size: few
D: TRBD2
length: 17
V: TRBV5-4
J: TRBJ2-1
DNA: TGTGCCAGCAGCATTGATCCCGGGACTAGCGGCCTGGGTGAGCAGTTCTTC
CDR3: CASSIDPGTSGLGEQFF

size: many
D: -
length: 14
V: TRBV19
J: TRBJ1-5
DNA: TGTGCCAGTAGTAATCAGGGATTCGAACAGCCCCAGCATTTT
CDR3: CASSNQGFEQPQHF

size: many
D: -
length: 15
V: TRBV29-1
J: TRBJ1-3
DNA: TGCAGCGTTGAAGATACAGGCCAGGGTGGAAACACCATATATTTT
CDR3: CSVEDTGQGGNTIYF

size: many
D: -
length: 13
V: TRBV11-2
J: TRBJ1-1
DNA: TGTGCCAGCAGCCAATACAGAGACACTGAAGCTTTCTTT
CDR3: CASSQYRDTEAFF

size: many
D: TRBD1
length: 13
V: TRBV28
J: TRBJ2-7
DNA: TGTGCCTGCGAGACAGGGGGTAGGTACGAGCAGTACTTC
CDR3: CACETGGRYEQYF

size: many
D: TRBD2
length: 15
V: TRBV19
J: TRBJ2-7
DNA: TGTGCCAGTAGTATCGCGGGAGGGCCTTCCTACGAGCAGTACTTC
CDR3: CASSIAGGPSYEQYF

size: many
D: TRBD1
length: 15
V: TRBV15
J: TRBJ2-5
DNA: TGTGCCACCAGCGGTCTGACAGGGAGCCAAGAGACCCAGTACTTC
CDR3: CATSGLTGSQETQYF

size: -
D: TRBD1
length: 15
V: TRBV19
J: TRBJ1-1
DNA: TGTGCCAGTAGTCCGAGGACAGGGCCACGGACTGAAGCTTTCTTT
CDR3: CASSPRTGPRTEAFF

size: few
D: -
length: 12
V: TRBV7-9
J: TRBJ2-5
DNA: TGTGCCAGCAGCTTAGGCTGGGAGATCCAGTACTTC
CDR3: CASSLGWEIQYF

size: many
D: -
length: 16
V: TRBV27
J: TRBJ1-2
DNA: TGTGCCAGCAGTCCTATTACAGGGCGAGGTAACTATGGCTACACCTTC
CDR3: CASSPITGRGNYGYTF

size: few
D: -
length: 12
V: TRBV4-1
J: TRBJ1-1
DNA: TGCGCCAGCAGCCAGGGCGGGGCTGAAGCTTTCTTT
CDR3: CASSQGGAEAFF

size: many
D: -
length: 12
V: TRBV12-3/TRBV12-4
J: TRBJ2-7
DNA: TGTGCCAGCAGTTTTATGGGGCATGAGCAGTACTTC
CDR3: CASSFMGHEQYF

size: many
D: TRBD1
length: 17
V: TRBV27
J: TRBJ1-5
DNA: TGTGCCAGCAGTCCTCAGACCGGGACAGGGTTTGGGCAGCCCCAGCATTTT
CDR3: CASSPQTGTGFGQPQHF

size: -
D: TRBD1
length: 15
V: TRBV7-3
J: TRBJ2-2
DNA: TGTGCCAGCAGCTCCGACAGGGTGCGAGGCGGGGAGCTGTTTTTT
CDR3: CASSSDRVRGGELFF

size: many
D: TRBD2
length: 14
V: TRBV20-1
J: TRBJ2-5
DNA: TGCAGTGCTCCCCCGGGAGGCGGCCAAGAGACCCAGTACTTC
CDR3: CSAPPGGGQETQYF

size: many
D: -
length: 15
V: TRBV19
J: TRBJ2-7
DNA: TGTGCCAGTAGTATCCGCAGGTCCTTCTCCTACGAGCAGTACTTC
CDR3: CASSIRRSFSYEQYF

size: many
D: -
length: 12
V: TRBV6-1
J: TRBJ1-3
DNA: TGTGCCAGCTCCCGGGGAGGGGACACCATATATTTT
CDR3: CASSRGGDTIYF

size: many
D: -
length: 13
V: TRBV28
J: TRBJ1-2
DNA: TGTGCCAGCACCAGGTTAAGGGCGGCGGGCTACACCTTC
CDR3: CASTRLRAAGYTF

size: -
D: -
length: 15
V: TRBV7-2
J: TRBJ1-2
DNA: TGTGCCAGCAGCTTCCGAGGGGGAACTAACTATGGCTACACCTTC
CDR3: CASSFRGGTNYGYTF

size: few
D: -
length: 14
V: TRBV27
J: TRBJ2-2
DNA: TGTGCCAGCAGTTTTAAGTGGTTTGGCGGGGAGCTGTTTTTT
CDR3: CASSFKWFGGELFF

size: -
D: TRBD2
length: 14
V: TRBV5-1
J: TRBJ2-7
DNA: TGCGCCAGCAGCTTTCCGGGACTAGCGACCGAGCAGTACTTC
CDR3: CASSFPGLATEQYF

size: many
D: -
length: 15
V: TRBV20-1
J: TRBJ2-5
DNA: TGCAGTGCTGACTCCCTCGCGGGGAACCAAGAGACCCAGTACTTC
CDR3: CSADSLAGNQETQYF

size: many
D: -
length: 14
V: TRBV14
J: TRBJ1-6
DNA: TGTGCCAGCAGCCACTGGGGTAATAATTCACCCCTCCACTTT
CDR3: CASSHWGNNSPLHF

size: many
D: TRBD1
length: 13
V: TRBV10-3
J: TRBJ2-7
DNA: TGTGCCATCAGGCCGGGACAGGGCTACGAGCAGTACTTC
CDR3: CAIRPGQGYEQYF

size: many
D: -
length: 11
V: TRBV20-1
J: TRBJ1-2
DNA: TGCAGATCAGGGCCCTCCTATGGCTACACCTTC
CDR3: CRSGPSYGYTF

size: many
D: TRBD2
length: 13
V: TRBV12-3/TRBV12-4
J: TRBJ2-2
DNA: TGTGCCAGCAGTTTGGGACTAGACCGGGAGCTGTTTTTT
CDR3: CASSLGLDRELFF

size: -
D: -
length: 13
V: TRBV12-3/TRBV12-4
J: TRBJ1-5
DNA: TGTGCCAGCAGTCAACAGGCCGGTCAGCCCCAGCATTTT
CDR3: CASSQQAGQPQHF

size: many
D: -
length: 13
V: TRBV19
J: TRBJ2-7
DNA: TGTGCCAGTAAAGGGCGGAACTCCTACGAGCAGTACTTC
CDR3: CASKGRNSYEQYF